These 24 T cell receptor beta chains originate from one sample sequenced in a study of cytomegalovirus exposure and HLA in healthy donors. TCRdb's copy holds only in-frame clones and misses some; the assay was immunoSEQ multiplex PCR. The sample consists of under 60,000 clones, roughly 88% of them appearing once. Sequencing was done on a sample of PBMCs. The source of these receptors is a woman in her thirties in good health and CMV-seronegative.

This chain joins TRBV10-1 and TRBJ2-1; 15 bases match TRBD2. The CDR3 runs 13 residues. From germline, CDR1 is WNHNN and CDR2 SYGVQD (reference sequence). V gave up 5 bases and J gave up 16 bases; unmatched junction bases: 6. This CDR3 reads CASSSGLAGGSFF. For the CDR3, the DNA is TGCGCCAGCAGTTCTGGACTAGCGGGAGGGTCCTTCTTC.

The V gene is TRBV4-1, the J gene TRBJ1-3; 10 bases fit TRBD1. CDR3 length: 20 amino acids. V was pared by 5 bases and J by 0 bases, with 16 bases of the junction left unmatched. Germline values: CDR1 MGHRA, CDR2 YSYEKL. This chain's CDR3 is CASSSRDRGADLGSGNTIYF. In DNA, the CDR3 is TGCGCCAGCAGCTCCCGGGACAGGGGAGCCGACTTGGGCTCTGGAAACACCATATATTTT.

The V gene is TRBV6-6, the J gene TRBJ2-3, with D hard to call. CDR3 size: 11 residues. V was clipped by 6 bases and J by 6 bases, with 7 bases between them. Germline CDR1 reads MNHNY; CDR2 reads SVGAGI (reference sequence). The CDR3 reads CASSSRDTQYF. The CDR3 region has the DNA TGTGCCAGCAGCTCCAGGGATACGCAGTATTTT.

This chain uses TRBV6-6 with TRBJ1-4, with a possible D match to TRBD1 (5 bases). This CDR3 has 14 residues. Germline CDR1 is MNHNY and CDR2 is SVGAGI (reference sequence). Trimming took off 4 bases at V and 7 bases at J, with 13 bases between the two ends. The CDR3 here is CASSFQGVGEKLFF. DNA of the CDR3: TGTGCCAGCAGTTTCCAGGGCGTTGGTGAAAAACTGTTTTTT.

The rearrangement links TRBV11-2 to TRBJ2-2; 9 bases map to TRBD1. The CDR3 length is 16 residues. The germline V gene has CDR1 SGHAT and CDR2 FQNNGV. J gave up 1 base and V 11 bases, and 11 bases lay outside the gene matches. CDR3 loop: CAGGQGHYGNTGELFF. CDR3 in DNA: TGTGCCGGCGGACAGGGGCACTATGGGAACACCGGGGAGCTGTTTTTT. The variable domain in full, completed from reference TRBV11-2 and TRBJ2-2, reads EAGVAQSPRYKIIEKRQSVAFWCNPISGHATLYWYQQILGQGPKLLIQFQNNGVVDDSQLPKDRFSAERLKGVDSTLKIQPAKLEDSAVYLCAGGQGHYGNTGELFFGEGSRLTVL.

The J gene is TRBJ1-2, the V gene TRBV7-3, with TRBD1 identical over 7 bases. The trim removed 5 bases at V and 7 bases at J, leaving 10 bases unmatched. This CDR3 region has 14 residues. Germline CDR1 SGHTA, CDR2 FQGTGA. CDR3 sequence (DNA): TGTGCCAGCAGCATATTTAGACAGGGAGGTGGCTACACCTTC. Amino acid sequence: CASSIFRQGGGYTF.

The chain joins TRBV28 to TRBJ2-6; TRBD2 might be the D (5 bases). Per the germline V gene, CDR1 is MDHEN and CDR2 is SYDVKM. V shed 6 bases and J shed 0 bases, with 12 bases lying between them. This CDR3 has 16 residues. CDR3 sequence (DNA): TGTGCCAGCAGCCCTGAAGGACTCTCTGGGGCCAACGTCCTGACTTTC. Translating it yields CASSPEGLSGANVLTF.

V is TRBV12-1 and J is TRBJ2-7; TRBD2, the table's D call, lacks a check against the DNA. TRBV12-1 is marked as a pseudogene. This CDR3 is built from 15 residues. The CDR3 spells CASSFQRGSMNEQYF. DNA for the CDR3: TGTGCCAGCAGCTTTCAACGTGGGAGCATGAACGAGCAGTACTTC.

V usage is TRBV9 and J usage is TRBJ2-5; maybe TRBD2 (6 bases). V was shortened by 0 bases and J by 5 bases, with 11 bases between the two germline ends. The CDR3 loop spans 14 amino acids. Germline V CDR1 and CDR2: SGDLS, YYNGEE. CDR3 in DNA: TGTGCCAGCAGCGTAGCGGAGGGCCTGGAGACCCAGTACTTC. Translated: CASSVAEGLETQYF.

The V gene is TRBV7-2, the J gene TRBJ2-1; D might be TRBD1 (5 bases). Trimming left V 0 bases short and J 5 bases short, with 14 bases between. Looked up from germline, CDR1 is SGHTA and CDR2 is FQGNSA. The CDR3 runs to 16 residues. This CDR3 is CASSLAQDRPNNEQFF. For the CDR3, the DNA is TGTGCCAGCAGCTTAGCGCAAGACAGACCCAACAATGAGCAGTTCTTC. The full variable domain, its missing parts supplied by reference TRBV7-2 and TRBJ2-1, is GAGVSQSPSNKVTEKGKDVELRCDPISGHTALYWYRQSLGQGLEFLIYFQGNSAPDKSGLPSDRFSAERTGGSVSTLTIQRTQQEDSAVYLCASSLAQDRPNNEQFFGPGTRLTVL.

This chain links TRBV4-3 with TRBJ1-4; D call uncertain. The V gene's germline CDR1 is LGHNA and CDR2 YSLEER. CDR3 length: 15 residues. V shed 0 bases and J shed 8 bases, with 13 bases lying between them. This chain's CDR3 is CASSQDKPGREKLFF. CDR3 nucleotides: TGCGCCAGCAGCCAAGATAAGCCGGGAAGGGAAAAACTGTTTTTT.

This chain links TRBV2 with TRBJ2-3; D possibly corresponds to TRBD2 (5 bases). The V end was cut by 3 bases, the J end by 0 bases, with 16 bases between. Germline V lookup: CDR1 SNHLY, CDR2 FYNNEI. The CDR3 length is 17 residues. The CDR3 DNA reads as TGTGCCAGCAGTGACTATAGTGGGAGTGGGAGCACAGATACGCAGTATTTT. Protein: CASSDYSGSGSTDTQYF.

The V call is TRBV27, the J call TRBJ2-3; D is unclear. Germline V gives CDR1 MNHEY, CDR2 SMNVEV (reference sequence). The CDR3 is made up of 12 amino acids. The V gene lost 6 bases and the J gene lost 3 bases, with 7 bases spanning the gap. The CDR3 loop is CASSRYTDTQYF. Here the CDR3 DNA reads TGTGCCAGCAGCCGTTATACAGATACGCAGTATTTT.

Here the CDR3 reads CASSLSLTGGRVEQFF. CDR3 DNA sequence: TGTGCCAGCAGTTTATCTCTAACGGGAGGGCGAGTTGAGCAGTTCTTC. V gene TRBV27 combines with J gene TRBJ2-1, with 8 bases lining up with TRBD2. Unmatched junction bases numbered 10, after V lost 0 bases and J lost 9 bases. The CDR3 length is 16 residues. The germline V gene encodes CDR1 MNHEY and CDR2 SMNVEV (reference sequence).

In its sample, this clone was seen once. The chain couples TRBV7-2 to TRBJ1-5, with 10 bases matching TRBD1. Trimming took 2 bases from V and 4 from J; bases not matched to a gene: 2. This CDR3 has 15 residues. Germline V gene lookup returns CDR1 SGHTA and CDR2 FQGNSA. The CDR3 DNA reads as TGTGCCAGCAGCTTACGGGGACAGGGGAATCAGCCCCAGCATTTT. It translates to CASSLRGQGNQPQHF.

The V gene is TRBV19, the J gene TRBJ2-1; 8 nucleotides align to TRBD2. The CDR3 spans 13 residues. Germline V gene data show CDR1 as LNHDA and CDR2 as SQIVND (reference sequence). V trimming: 6 bases; J trimming: 3 bases; junction bases outside the gene matches: 1. CDR3 DNA sequence: TGTGCCAGTAGGGGACTAGGCTACAATGAGCAGTTCTTC. Translation: CASRGLGYNEQFF.

The chain combines TRBV7-2 with TRBJ2-3; TRBD1 is a possible D gene (5 bases). V was cut by 6 bases and J by 0 bases, with 10 bases left in between. This CDR3 spans 14 amino acids. The V gene's germline CDR1 is SGHTA and CDR2 FQGNSA. CDR3 in DNA: TGTGCCAGCAGAAGGGGTCCTAGCACAGATACGCAGTATTTT. Its translation is CASRRGPSTDTQYF.

The gene calls are TRBV7-3 and TRBJ1-1, with D possibly being TRBD1 (5 bases). Per germline, CDR1 SGHTA and CDR2 FQGTGA. Trimming pared 5 bases from V and 8 bases from J, leaving 15 bases between. This CDR3 has 13 residues. The CDR3 nucleotides are TGTGCCAGCAGCCCAGCGATTAAGGGGGAAGCTTTCTTT. This sequence encodes CASSPAIKGEAFF.

This chain connects TRBV2 to TRBJ1-2; D ambiguous. There are 16 residues in the CDR3. Looked up from germline, CDR1 is SNHLY and CDR2 is FYNNEI. Between the trimmed V and J ends, which lost 7 bases and 4 bases, there was a span of 22 bases. The CDR3 reads CASTDRRSGISYGYTF. DNA of the CDR3: TGTGCCAGCACTGACCGCCGGTCGGGAATAAGCTATGGCTACACCTTC. Full variable domain (remainder filled in from reference TRBV2 and TRBJ1-2): EPEVTQTPSHQVTQMGQEVILRCVPISNHLYFYWYRQILGQKVEFLVSFYNNEISEKSEIFDDQFSVERPDGSNFTLKIRSTKLEDSAMYFCASTDRRSGISYGYTFGSGTRLTVV.

This chain connects TRBV27 to TRBJ2-1; 7 positions match TRBD1. Germline assignment: CDR1 MNHEY and CDR2 SMNVEV (reference sequence). The trim removed 6 bases at V and 14 bases at J, leaving 13 bases unmatched. This CDR3 is built from 13 residues. In DNA, the CDR3 is TGTGCCAGCAGAACAGGGGTGGGTGGTCTAGAGTTCTTC. It specifies CASRTGVGGLEFF.

The chain joins TRBV9 to TRBJ1-2; TRBD1 aligns across 9 bases. V shed 4 bases and J 8 bases; nucleotides not matched to a gene: 6. This CDR3 region has 13 residues. CDR1 and CDR2 from the germline V gene are SGDLS and YYNGEE. The CDR3 reads CASSPRTGEGYTF. The CDR3 DNA sequence: TGTGCCAGCAGCCCTCGGACAGGGGAGGGCTACACCTTC.

The chain carries TRBV18 and TRBJ1-1; D unresolved. Germline values: CDR1 KGHSH, CDR2 LQKENI. This CDR3 spans 16 amino acids. With 4 bases removed from V and 0 bases from J, the gap between germline ends came to 15 bases. CDR3 sequence: CASSLRSEVMNTEAFF. The CDR3 DNA is TGTGCCAGCTCACTTAGGAGTGAGGTAATGAACACTGAAGCTTTCTTT.

The chain is built from TRBV6-1 and TRBJ2-5, with 10 bases identical to TRBD1. There are 17 residues in the CDR3. V lost 4 bases and J lost 2; bases outside the gene matches: 10. In germline, CDR1 is MNHNS, CDR2 SASEGT. For the CDR3, the DNA is TGTGCCAGCAGTGCACCGGACAGGGGGGGTTGGCAAGAGACCCAGTACTTC. Its protein product is CASSAPDRGGWQETQYF.

V usage is TRBV4-1 and J usage is TRBJ2-2; 8 bases match TRBD1. CDR3 length: 16 residues. Germline V CDR1 and CDR2: MGHRA, YSYEKL. J gave up 4 bases and V 4 bases, and 8 bases lay outside the gene matches. CDR3 residues: CASSPPTGVLTGELFF. Written as DNA, the CDR3 is TGCGCCAGCAGCCCCCCGACAGGGGTACTCACCGGGGAGCTGTTTTTT.